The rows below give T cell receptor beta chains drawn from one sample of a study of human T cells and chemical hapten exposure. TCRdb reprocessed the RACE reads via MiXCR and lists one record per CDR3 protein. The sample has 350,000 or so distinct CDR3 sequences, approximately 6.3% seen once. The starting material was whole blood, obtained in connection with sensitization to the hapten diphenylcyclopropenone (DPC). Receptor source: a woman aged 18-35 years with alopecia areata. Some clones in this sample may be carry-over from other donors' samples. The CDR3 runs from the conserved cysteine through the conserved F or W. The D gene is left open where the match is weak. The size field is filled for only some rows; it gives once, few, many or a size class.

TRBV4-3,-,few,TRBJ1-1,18,CASSQGRTGILMNTEAFF,TGCGCCAGCAGCCAAGGCCGTACAGGCATTCTCATGAACACTGAAGCTTTCTTT
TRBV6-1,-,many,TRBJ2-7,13,CASRADGPYEQYF,TGTGCCAGCAGAGCTGACGGGCCCTACGAGCAGTACTTC
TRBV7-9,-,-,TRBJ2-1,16,CASSLKRPGPDNEQFF,TGTGCCAGCAGCTTAAAGCGGCCAGGGCCGGATAATGAGCAGTTCTTC
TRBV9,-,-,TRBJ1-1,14,CASSPRQVSTEAFF,TGTGCCAGCAGCCCCCGACAGGTTTCCACTGAAGCTTTCTTT
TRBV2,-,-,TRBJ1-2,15,CASSDVRAGVYGYTF,TGTGCCAGCAGTGACGTCCGCGCAGGCGTCTATGGCTACACCTTC
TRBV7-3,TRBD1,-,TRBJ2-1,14,CASSRGQLDNEQFF,TGTGCCAGCAGCCGGGGACAGTTAGACAATGAGCAGTTCTTC
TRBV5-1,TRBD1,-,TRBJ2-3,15,CASSGGQYLTDTQYF,TGCGCCAGCAGCGGGGGACAGTATCTCACAGATACGCAGTATTTT
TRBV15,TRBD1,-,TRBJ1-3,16,CATSRVTGGGGNTIYF,TGTGCCACCAGCAGGGTAACAGGGGGAGGTGGAAACACCATATATTTT
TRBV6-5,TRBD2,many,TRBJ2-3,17,CASSYSWEGPSTDTQYF,TGTGCCAGCAGTTACTCGTGGGAGGGGCCAAGCACAGATACGCAGTATTTT
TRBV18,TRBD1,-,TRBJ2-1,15,CASSPGTGLSYEQFF,TGTGCCAGCTCACCCGGGACAGGGTTGTCCTATGAGCAGTTCTTC
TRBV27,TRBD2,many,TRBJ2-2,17,CASSRTSGGASTGELFF,TGTGCCAGCAGTCGGACTAGCGGGGGGGCCTCCACCGGGGAGCTGTTTTTT
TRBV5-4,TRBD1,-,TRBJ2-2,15,CASSRDSMVPGELFF,TGTGCCAGCAGTCGGGACAGTATGGTCCCCGGGGAGCTGTTTTTT
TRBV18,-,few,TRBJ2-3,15,CASSLPGSPGDTQYF,TGTGCCAGCTCACTCCCCGGTTCCCCGGGGGATACGCAGTATTTT
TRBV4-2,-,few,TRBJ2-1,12,CASSQTRVAQFF,TGTGCCAGCAGCCAGACACGGGTTGCGCAGTTCTTC
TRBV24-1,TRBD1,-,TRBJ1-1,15,CATRTAGTGNTEAFF,TGTGCCACCCGAACTGCCGGGACAGGGAACACTGAAGCTTTCTTT
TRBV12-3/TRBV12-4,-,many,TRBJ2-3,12,CASSSGPDTQYF,TGTGCCAGCAGTTCCGGGCCGGATACGCAGTATTTT
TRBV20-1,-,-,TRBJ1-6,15,CSAGGTGGPNSPLHF,TGCAGTGCTGGGGGGACGGGCGGTCCCAATTCACCCCTCCACTTT
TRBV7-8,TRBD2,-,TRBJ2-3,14,CASLTSGGYDTQYF,TGTGCCAGCTTGACTAGCGGGGGGTATGATACGCAGTATTTT
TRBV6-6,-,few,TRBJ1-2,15,CASSYGGEAAYGYTF,TGTGCCAGCAGTTACGGGGGAGAGGCCGCCTATGGCTACACCTTC
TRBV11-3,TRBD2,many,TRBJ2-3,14,CASSLVAGSDTQYF,TGTGCCAGCAGCTTAGTAGCGGGGAGCGATACGCAGTATTTT
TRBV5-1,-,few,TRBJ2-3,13,CASKNGWTDTQYF,TGCGCCAGCAAGAATGGGTGGACAGATACGCAGTATTTT
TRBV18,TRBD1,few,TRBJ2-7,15,CASSLGTGDAYEQYF,TGTGCCAGCTCACTAGGGACAGGGGACGCCTACGAGCAGTACTTC
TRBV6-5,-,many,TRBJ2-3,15,CASSYSRGAVDTQYF,TGTGCCAGCAGTTATTCGAGAGGGGCGGTAGATACGCAGTATTTT
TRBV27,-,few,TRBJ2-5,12,CASKAGSETQYF,TGTGCCAGCAAAGCAGGGTCGGAGACCCAGTACTTC
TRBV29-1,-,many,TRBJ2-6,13,CSVINSGANVLTF,TGCAGCGTTATAAACTCTGGGGCCAACGTCCTGACTTTC
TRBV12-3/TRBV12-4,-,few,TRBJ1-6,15,CASSPRTRKDSPLHF,TGTGCCAGCAGTCCCCGGACCCGAAAGGATTCACCCCTCCACTTT
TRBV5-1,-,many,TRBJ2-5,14,CASSLGAAQETQYF,TGCGCCAGCAGCTTGGGCGCAGCCCAAGAGACCCAGTACTTC
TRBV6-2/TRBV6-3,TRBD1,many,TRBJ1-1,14,CASSTTGGVTEAFF,TGTGCCAGCAGTACGACAGGGGGCGTCACTGAAGCTTTCTTT
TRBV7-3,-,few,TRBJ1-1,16,CASSLEGAFPGTEAFF,TGTGCCAGCAGTCTCGAAGGCGCATTCCCGGGCACTGAAGCTTTCTTT
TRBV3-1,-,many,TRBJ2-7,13,CASSQEGLGEQYF,TGTGCCAGCAGCCAAGAGGGGCTTGGGGAGCAGTACTTC
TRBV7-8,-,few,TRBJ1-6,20,CASSSAPSTHRPVYNSPLHF,TGTGCCAGCAGCTCCGCCCCATCCACCCACCGTCCCGTCTATAATTCACCCCTCCACTTT
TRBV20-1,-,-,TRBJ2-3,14,CSGAPHRLTDTQYF,TGCAGTGGTGCCCCCCACCGATTAACAGATACGCAGTATTTT
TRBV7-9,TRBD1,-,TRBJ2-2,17,CASSTSSTGLNTGELFF,TGTGCCAGCAGCACTTCTTCGACAGGGTTGAACACCGGGGAGCTGTTTTTT
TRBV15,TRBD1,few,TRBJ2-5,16,CATSRGSTGGAETQYF,TGTGCCACCAGCAGAGGATCGACAGGGGGCGCGGAGACCCAGTACTTC
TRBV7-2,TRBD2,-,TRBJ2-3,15,CASSFGGGAPDTQYF,TGTGCCAGCAGCTTCGGCGGGGGGGCCCCGGATACGCAGTATTTT
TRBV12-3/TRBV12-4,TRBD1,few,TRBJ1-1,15,CASSLWGQGATEAFF,TGTGCCAGCAGTCTGTGGGGACAGGGGGCCACTGAAGCTTTCTTT
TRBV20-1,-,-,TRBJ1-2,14,CSARDMETDYGYTF,TGCAGTGCTAGAGATATGGAGACAGATTATGGCTACACCTTC
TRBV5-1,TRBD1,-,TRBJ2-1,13,CASSWGQFNEQFF,TGCGCCAGCAGCTGGGGACAGTTTAATGAGCAGTTCTTC
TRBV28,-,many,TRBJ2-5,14,CASSPTYHQETQYF,TGTGCCAGCAGTCCTACTTATCACCAAGAGACCCAGTACTTC
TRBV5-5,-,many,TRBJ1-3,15,CASSLPGNSGNTIYF,TGTGCCAGCAGCTTGCCAGGCAACTCTGGAAACACCATATATTTT
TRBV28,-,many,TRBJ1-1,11,CASSFKHEAFF,TGTGCCAGCAGTTTCAAACACGAAGCTTTCTTT
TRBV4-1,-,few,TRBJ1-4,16,CASSQGVGQIGEKLFF,TGCGCCAGCAGCCAAGGAGTAGGCCAGATCGGTGAAAAACTGTTTTTT
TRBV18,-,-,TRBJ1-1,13,CASSPRDAAEAFF,TGTGCCAGCTCACCAAGGGATGCGGCTGAAGCTTTCTTT
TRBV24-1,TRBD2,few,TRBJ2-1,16,CATSDPGLAGTNEQFF,TGTGCCACCAGTGATCCGGGACTAGCGGGGACCAATGAGCAGTTCTTC
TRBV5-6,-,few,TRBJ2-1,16,CASSLALGGPYNEQFF,TGTGCCAGCAGCTTGGCTCTCGGGGGGCCCTACAATGAGCAGTTCTTC
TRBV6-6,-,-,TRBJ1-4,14,CASRRTQDSEKLFF,TGTGCCAGCCGTCGGACCCAAGACAGTGAAAAACTGTTTTTT
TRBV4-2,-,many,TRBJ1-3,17,CASSQGGVQVPGNTIYF,TGTGCCAGCAGCCAAGGCGGGGTACAGGTCCCTGGAAACACCATATATTTT
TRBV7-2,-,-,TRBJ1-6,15,CASSHLPRGNSPLHF,TGTGCCAGCAGCCATCTCCCGCGGGGCAATTCACCCCTCCACTTT
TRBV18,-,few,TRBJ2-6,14,CATRGSSGANVLTF,TGTGCCACCCGAGGGAGTTCGGGGGCCAACGTCCTGACTTTC
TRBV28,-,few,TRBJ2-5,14,CASSFGRVQETQYF,TGTGCCAGCAGTTTTGGCCGGGTACAAGAGACCCAGTACTTC
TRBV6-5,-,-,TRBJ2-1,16,CASSPQRLSSYNEQFF,TGTGCCAGCAGCCCACAAAGGTTGAGCTCCTACAATGAGCAGTTCTTC
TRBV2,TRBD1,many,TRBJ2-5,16,CASSGLRQGTEGTQYF,TGTGCCAGCAGTGGTCTCCGACAGGGAACAGAGGGGACCCAGTACTTC
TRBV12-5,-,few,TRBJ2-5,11,CASGFRETQYF,TGTGCTAGTGGTTTTCGGGAGACCCAGTACTTC
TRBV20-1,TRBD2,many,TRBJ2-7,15,CSALLGGGIPYEQYF,TGCAGTGCTCTCCTCGGGGGAGGGATCCCCTACGAGCAGTACTTC
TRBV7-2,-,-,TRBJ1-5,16,CASSFSSRGTWQPQHF,TGTGCCAGCAGCTTCTCATCTCGGGGGACCTGGCAGCCCCAGCATTTT
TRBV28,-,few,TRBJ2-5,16,CASSFLPTGQKETQYF,TGTGCCAGCAGTTTCCTTCCGACAGGCCAAAAAGAGACCCAGTACTTC
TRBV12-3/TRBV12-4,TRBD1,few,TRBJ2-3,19,CASRRTGGIRFLHTDTQYF,TGTGCCAGCAGACGGACAGGGGGTATTCGGTTTTTACACACAGATACGCAGTATTTT
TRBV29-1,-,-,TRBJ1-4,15,CSVEEESPDGEKLFF,TGCAGCGTTGAAGAGGAGAGTCCCGACGGGGAAAAACTGTTTTTT
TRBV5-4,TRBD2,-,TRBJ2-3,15,CATLPSGGATDTQYF,TGTGCCACCCTCCCTAGCGGGGGGGCGACAGATACGCAGTATTTT